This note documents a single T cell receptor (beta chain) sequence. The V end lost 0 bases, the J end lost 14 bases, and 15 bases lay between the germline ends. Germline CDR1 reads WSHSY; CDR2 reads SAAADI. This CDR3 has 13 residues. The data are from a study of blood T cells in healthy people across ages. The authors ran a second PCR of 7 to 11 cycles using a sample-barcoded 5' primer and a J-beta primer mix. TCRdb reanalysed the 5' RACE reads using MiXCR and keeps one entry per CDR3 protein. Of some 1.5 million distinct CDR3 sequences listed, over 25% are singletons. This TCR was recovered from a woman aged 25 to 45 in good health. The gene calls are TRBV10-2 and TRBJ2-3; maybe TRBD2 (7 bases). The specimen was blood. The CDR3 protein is CASSESRGGRSYF. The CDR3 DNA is TGCGCCAGCAGTGAGTCGAGGGGGGGGAGATCGTATTTT.